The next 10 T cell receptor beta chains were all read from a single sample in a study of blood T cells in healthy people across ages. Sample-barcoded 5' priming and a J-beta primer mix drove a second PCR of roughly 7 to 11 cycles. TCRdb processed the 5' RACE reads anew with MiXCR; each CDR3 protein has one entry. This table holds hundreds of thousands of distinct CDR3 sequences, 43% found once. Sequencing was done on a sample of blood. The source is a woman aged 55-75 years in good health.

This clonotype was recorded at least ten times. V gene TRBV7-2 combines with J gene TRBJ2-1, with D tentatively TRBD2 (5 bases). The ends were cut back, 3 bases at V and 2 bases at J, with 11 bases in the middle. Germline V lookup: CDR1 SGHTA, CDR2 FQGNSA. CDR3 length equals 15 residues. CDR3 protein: CASSFSRATYNEQFF. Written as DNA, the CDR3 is TGTGCCAGCAGCTTCTCGCGGGCCACCTACAATGAGCAGTTCTTC.

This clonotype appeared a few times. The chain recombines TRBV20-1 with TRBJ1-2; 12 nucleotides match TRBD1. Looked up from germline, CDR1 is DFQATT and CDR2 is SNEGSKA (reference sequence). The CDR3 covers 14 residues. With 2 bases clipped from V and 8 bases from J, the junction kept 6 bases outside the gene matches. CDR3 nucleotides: TGCAGTGCTAGATACCGGGACAGGGGGCACGGCTACACCTTC. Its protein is CSARYRDRGHGYTF.

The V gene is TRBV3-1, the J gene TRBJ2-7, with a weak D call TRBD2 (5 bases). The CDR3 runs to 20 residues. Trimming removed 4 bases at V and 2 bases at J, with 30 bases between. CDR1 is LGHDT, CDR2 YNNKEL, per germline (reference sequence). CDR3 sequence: CASSPSHLDWTRSITYEQYF. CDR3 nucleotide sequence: TGTGCCAGCAGCCCGTCGCACCTGGACTGGACCAGATCGATTACCTACGAGCAGTACTTC.

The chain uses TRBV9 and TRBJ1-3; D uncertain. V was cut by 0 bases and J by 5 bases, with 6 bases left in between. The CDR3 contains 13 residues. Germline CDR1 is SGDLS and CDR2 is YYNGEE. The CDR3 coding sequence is TGTGCCAGCAGCGTAGGACGGAGAAACACCATATATTTT. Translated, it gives CASSVGRRNTIYF.

CDR3 DNA: TGTGCCAGCAGCTTAAATTGCCAGGGCTATAGCAATCAGCCCCAGCATTTT. Its protein product is CASSLNCQGYSNQPQHF. V and J are TRBV7-3 and TRBJ1-5; D might be TRBD1 (5 bases). Germline V lookup: CDR1 SGHTA, CDR2 FQGTGA. The ends were cut back, 1 base at V and 0 bases at J, with 13 bases in the middle. CDR3 length: 17 residues.

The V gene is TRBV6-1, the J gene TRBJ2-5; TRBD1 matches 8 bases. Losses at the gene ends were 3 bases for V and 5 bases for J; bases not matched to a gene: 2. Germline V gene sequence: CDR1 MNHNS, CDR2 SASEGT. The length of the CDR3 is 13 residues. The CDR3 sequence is CASSEDRVETQYF. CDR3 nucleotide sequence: TGTGCCAGCAGTGAGGACAGGGTCGAGACCCAGTACTTC.

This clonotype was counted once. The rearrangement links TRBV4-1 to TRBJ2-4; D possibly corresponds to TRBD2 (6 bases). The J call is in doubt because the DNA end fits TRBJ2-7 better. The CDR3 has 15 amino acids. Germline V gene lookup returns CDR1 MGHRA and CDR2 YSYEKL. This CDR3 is CASSQEWGEGGEQYF. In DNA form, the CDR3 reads TGCGCCAGCAGCCAAGAGTGGGGGGAAGGAGGCGAGCAGTACTTC.

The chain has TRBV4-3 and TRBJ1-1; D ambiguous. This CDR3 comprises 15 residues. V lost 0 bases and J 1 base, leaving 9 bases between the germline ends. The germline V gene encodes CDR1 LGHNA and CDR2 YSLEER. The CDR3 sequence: CASSQDKGPNTEAFF. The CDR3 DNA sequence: TGCGCCAGCAGCCAAGATAAGGGCCCGAACACTGAAGCTTTCTTT.

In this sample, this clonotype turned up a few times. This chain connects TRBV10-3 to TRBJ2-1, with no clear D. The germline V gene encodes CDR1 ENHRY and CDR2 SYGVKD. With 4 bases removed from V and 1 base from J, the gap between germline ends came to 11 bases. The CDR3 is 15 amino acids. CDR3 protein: CAISGGAPSYNEQFF. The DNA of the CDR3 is TGTGCCATCAGTGGCGGAGCGCCATCCTACAATGAGCAGTTCTTC.

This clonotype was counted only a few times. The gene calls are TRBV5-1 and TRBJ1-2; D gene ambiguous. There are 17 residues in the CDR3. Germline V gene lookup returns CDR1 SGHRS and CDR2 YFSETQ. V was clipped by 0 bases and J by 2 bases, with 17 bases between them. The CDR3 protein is CASSLAGKADLNYGYTF. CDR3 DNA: TGCGCCAGCAGCTTGGCCGGCAAGGCAGACTTAAACTATGGCTACACCTTC.